This TCR beta chain was observed in a study of T cell clonotyping in hematopoietic cell transplantation. Study-wide points: Broader posttransplant TCR repertoire diversity was predicted by graft donor and pretransplant recipient Inverse Simpson Index values. Without cell sorting, CD4 versus CD8 contributions remain unresolved. Recipient TCR diversity dropped after transplant; expanded clonotypes rose from day 30 to 180.

Assay used: immunoSEQ multiplex PCR; TCRdb lists only in-frame clones, some missing. Of under 20,000 clones listed, roughly 90% were seen once; the top ten hold 2.7%. CDR3 length equals 14 residues. CDR1 and CDR2 from the germline V gene are SGHRS and YFSETQ. V gave up 0 bases and J gave up 3 bases, with 10 bases separating them. With regard to this clone: Antigen unknown.

The source of this sequence is a man aged 45-65 years in good health. Some clones in this sample may be carry-over from other donors' samples. The source material was peripheral blood mononuclear cells. The genes are TRBV5-1 and TRBJ2-7; D not resolved. For the CDR3, the DNA is TGCGCCAGCAGCTTGGTGGCAGGAAACTACGAGCAGTACTTC. Its protein is CASSLVAGNYEQYF.